This T cell receptor (beta chain) was profiled in a study of beta chain features in type 1 diabetes. Overall study findings and caveats: People with Type 1 diabetes carried modestly yet significantly shorter TCRB CDR3s in all four CD4+ subsets. More deletions and fewer insertions at VDJ junctions were found in patients with type 1 diabetes. The naive, central memory and Treg TCRB repertoires looked more alike in patients than they did in healthy donors. The cDNA sequencing approach could over-represent high-TCR-expressing cells.

Expressed TCRB transcripts were sequenced because the isolated RNA had all been reverse transcribed beforehand. TCRdb's table, derived via immunoSEQ multiplex PCR, lists solely in-frame clones and lacks some. The sample contains 200,000 to 250,000 clones, 25% to 35% of which appear only once. Concerning this clone itself: What it binds is unknown.

Germline V gene data show CDR1 as MNHNY and CDR2 as SVGAGI (reference sequence). CDR3 size: 11 residues. Trimming cost V 8 bases and J 0 bases, with 3 bases left between them. The sample taken for sequencing was central memory CD4+ T cells from blood. This receptor was identified in a man between 25 and 39 years old in good health. The chain employs TRBV6-6 and TRBJ2-3, with D unclear. The CDR3 DNA reads TGTGCCAGCCTCAGCACAGATACGCAGTATTTT. This sequence encodes CASLSTDTQYF.